One T cell receptor beta chain is described in this entry. The sample comes from a study of blood T cell repertoires in COVID-19. Participants' reported clinical history set cohort assignment. Clones were sequenced by immunoSEQ multiplex PCR, and TCRdb holds only the in-frame ones, with some missing. The profile shows 320,000 or so clones, about 90% of them singletons. The sample was PBMCs or T cells enriched from blood (not recorded which). The TCR sequence derives from a woman in her thirties who had recovered from COVID-19.

CDR3 nucleotide sequence: TGTGCCAGCAGCCCGGCGGGACAGGGGCTACCCCTCCACTTT. Translated: CASSPAGQGLPLHF. V usage is TRBV7-9 and J usage is TRBJ1-6; 10 nucleotides match TRBD1. This CDR3 contains 14 residues. From germline, CDR1 is SEHNR and CDR2 FQNEAQ (reference sequence). With V trimmed by 5 bases and J by 12 bases, 7 bases remained unmatched. The full variable domain, completed using reference TRBV7-9 and TRBJ1-6, is DTGVSQNPRHKITKRGQNVTFRCDPISEHNRLYWYRQTLGQGPEFLTYFQNEAQLEKSRLLSDRFSAERPKGSFSTLEIQRTEQGDSAMYLCASSPAGQGLPLHFGNGTRLTVT.